This T cell receptor beta chain was observed in a study of CD8 T cells in ankylosing spondylitis. Findings of the study overall: Researchers reportedly found disease-linked clones significantly enriched in matched ankylosing spondylitis synovial fluid. Blood from ankylosing spondylitis patients appeared to carry a characteristic roughly eight-variant TCR beta motif.

In regard to this clonotype: Antigen: not known. Given a much more abundant clone one base away, this may be a read error.

The authors made TCR beta libraries by quantitative 5'-RACE with molecular barcodes. From the 5' RACE reads, TCRdb called clonotypes with MiXCR, one entry per CDR3 protein. The table records around 210,000 distinct CDR3 sequences, roughly 8.2% of them present only once. The CDR3 consists of 13 residues. Germline V lookup: CDR1 SGHRS, CDR2 YFSETQ. V was shortened by 0 bases and J by 9 bases, with 13 bases between the two germline ends. The specimen was blood, either unsorted or a sorted T cell fraction (not recorded which). The receptor was derived from a female donor with ankylosing spondylitis or in good health (not recorded which). The rearrangement uses TRBV5-1 and TRBJ2-7; D gene uncertain. CDR3 nucleotide sequence: TGCGCCAGCAGCTTGGCCGAAGTGGGCGGGCAGTACTTC. Its protein is CASSLAEVGGQYF.